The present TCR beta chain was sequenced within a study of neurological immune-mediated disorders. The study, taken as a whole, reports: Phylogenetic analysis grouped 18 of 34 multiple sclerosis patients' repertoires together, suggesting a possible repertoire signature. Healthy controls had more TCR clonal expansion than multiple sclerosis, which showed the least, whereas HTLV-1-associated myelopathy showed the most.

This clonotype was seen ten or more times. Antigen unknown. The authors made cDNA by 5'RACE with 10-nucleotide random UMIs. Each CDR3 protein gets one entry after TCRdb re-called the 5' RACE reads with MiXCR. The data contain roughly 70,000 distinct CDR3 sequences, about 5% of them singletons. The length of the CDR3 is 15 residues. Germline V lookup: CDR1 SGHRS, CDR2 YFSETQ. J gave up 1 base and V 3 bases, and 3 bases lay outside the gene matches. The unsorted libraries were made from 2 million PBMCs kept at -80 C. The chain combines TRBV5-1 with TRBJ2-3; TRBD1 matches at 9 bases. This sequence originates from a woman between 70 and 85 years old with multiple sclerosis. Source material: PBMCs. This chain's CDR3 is CASSSGQGGTDTQYF. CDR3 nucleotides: TGCGCCAGCAGCTCGGGACAGGGAGGCACAGATACGCAGTATTTT.